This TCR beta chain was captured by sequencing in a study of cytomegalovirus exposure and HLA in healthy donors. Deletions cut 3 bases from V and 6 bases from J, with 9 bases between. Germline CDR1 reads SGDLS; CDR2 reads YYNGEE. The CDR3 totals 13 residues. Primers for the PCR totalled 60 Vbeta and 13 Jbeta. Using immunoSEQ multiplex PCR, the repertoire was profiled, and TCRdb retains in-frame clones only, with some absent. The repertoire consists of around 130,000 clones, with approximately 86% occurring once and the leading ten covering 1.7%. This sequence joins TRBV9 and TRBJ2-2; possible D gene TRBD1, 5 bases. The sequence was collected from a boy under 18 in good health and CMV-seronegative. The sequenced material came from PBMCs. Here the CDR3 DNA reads TGTGCCAGCAGCGAGCAGGGCGCCGGGGAGCTGTTTTTT. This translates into CASSEQGAGELFF.